This TCR beta chain was documented in a study of beta chain features in type 1 diabetes. Expressed TCRB transcripts got sequenced, as all isolated RNA was reverse transcribed. Only in-frame clones appear in the TCRdb table, and some are missing; sequencing was by immunoSEQ multiplex PCR. The sample includes roughly 230,000 clones, 9.6% of them seen just once. The sequenced sample was naive CD4+ T cells from blood. This TCR derives from a young woman in good health.

CDR3 region: CASSLLGGTGSVLAKNIQYF. CDR3 sequence (DNA): TGTGCCAGCAGTTTGTTAGGCGGGACAGGGTCCGTCTTAGCCAAAAACATTCAGTACTTC. The chain couples TRBV28 to TRBJ2-4; TRBD1 agrees at 9 bases. Germline V CDR1 and CDR2: MDHEN, SYDVKM. The CDR3 is made up of 20 amino acids. Trimming removed 3 bases from V and 0 bases from J; junction bases left unmatched: 15. Full variable domain (rest looked up from reference TRBV28 and TRBJ2-4): DVKVTQSSRYLVKRTGEKVFLECVQDMDHENMFWYRQDPGLGLRLIYFSYDVKMKEKGDIPEGYSVSREKKERFSLILESASTNQTSMYLCASSLLGGTGSVLAKNIQYFGAGTRLSVL.